This TCR beta chain stems from a study of T cell changes during pregnancy in multiple sclerosis. Germline values: CDR1 SGDLS, CDR2 YYNGEE. Deletions cut 0 bases from V and 5 bases from J, with 12 bases between. The CDR3 is 15 amino acids. TCRdb's table, derived via immunoSEQ multiplex PCR, lists solely in-frame clones and lacks some. The repertoire includes about 40,000 clones, 75% to 95% of them detected once, and approximately 8.3% sits in the top ten. The receptor was isolated from a female donor with multiple sclerosis, enrolled in a pregnancy study. The rearrangement joins TRBV9 to TRBJ2-1; the D gene is possibly TRBD2 (6 bases). The starting material was CD8+ T cells from peripheral blood mononuclear cells, obtained before pregnancy. For the CDR3, the DNA is TGTGCCAGCAGCGTAGGGGACTCCGCACACAATGAGCAGTTCTTC. Residues: CASSVGDSAHNEQFF. Supplemented by reference TRBV9 and TRBJ2-1, the full variable domain reads DSGVTQTPKHLITATGQRVTLRCSPRSGDLSVYWYQQSLDQGLQFLIQYYNGEERAKGNILERFSAQQFPDLHSELNLSSLELGDSALYFCASSVGDSAHNEQFFGPGTRLTVL.